Ten or more counts support the clone carrying this T cell receptor (beta chain). These data originate in a study of T-cell reconstitution after alpha-beta-depleted transplantation in children. Germline V gene sequence: CDR1 MNHNS, CDR2 SASEGT. There are 13 residues in the CDR3. Trimming took 3 bases from V and 2 from J, leaving 7 bases between them. The authors prepared the TCRbeta library with unique molecular identifiers. TCRdb fed the PCR reads into MiXCR, producing one record per CDR3 protein. The data show 190,000 or so distinct CDR3 sequences, more than 14% seen once. The input for sequencing was PBMCs from the stem cell graft donor, taken from the stem cell graft. V is TRBV6-1 and J is TRBJ2-5; no clear D. This clonotype originated in a human donor who donated a stem cell graft to a child with acute lymphoblastic leukemia. The CDR3 sequence is CASSETSQETQYF. In DNA, the CDR3 is TGTGCCAGCAGTGAGACCAGTCAAGAGACCCAGTACTTC.